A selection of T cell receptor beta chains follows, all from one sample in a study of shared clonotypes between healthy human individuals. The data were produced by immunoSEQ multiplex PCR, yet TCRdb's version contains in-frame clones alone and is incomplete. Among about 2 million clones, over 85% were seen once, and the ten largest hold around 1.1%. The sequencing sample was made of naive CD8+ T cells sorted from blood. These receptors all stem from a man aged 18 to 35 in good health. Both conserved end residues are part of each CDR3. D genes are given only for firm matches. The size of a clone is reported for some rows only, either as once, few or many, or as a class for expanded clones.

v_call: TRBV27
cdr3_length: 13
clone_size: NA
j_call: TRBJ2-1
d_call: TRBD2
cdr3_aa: CASSPGGAYEQFF

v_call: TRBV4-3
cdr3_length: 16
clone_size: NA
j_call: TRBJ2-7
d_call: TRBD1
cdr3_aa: CASSQDPGQGRGEQYF

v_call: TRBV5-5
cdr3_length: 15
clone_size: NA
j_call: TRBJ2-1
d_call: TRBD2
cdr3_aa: CASSLYLAGGLEQFF

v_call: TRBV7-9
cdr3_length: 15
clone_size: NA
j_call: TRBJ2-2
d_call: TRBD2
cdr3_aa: CASSSWTSATGELFF

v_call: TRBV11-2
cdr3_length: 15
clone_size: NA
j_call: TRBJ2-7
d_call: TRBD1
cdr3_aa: CASSLDRGLFYEQYF

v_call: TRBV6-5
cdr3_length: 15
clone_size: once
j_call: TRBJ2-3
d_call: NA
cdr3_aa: CASSYFVGGTDTQYF

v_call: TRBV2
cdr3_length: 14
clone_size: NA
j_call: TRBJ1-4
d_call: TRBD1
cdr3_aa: CARGPGQGYEKLFF

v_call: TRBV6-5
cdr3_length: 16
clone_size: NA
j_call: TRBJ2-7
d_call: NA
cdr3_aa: CASSYSSGHRSYEQYF

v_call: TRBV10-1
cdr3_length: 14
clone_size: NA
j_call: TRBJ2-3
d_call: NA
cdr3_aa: CASSDGRSTDTQYF

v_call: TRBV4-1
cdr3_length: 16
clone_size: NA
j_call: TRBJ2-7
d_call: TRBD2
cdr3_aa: CASSRLLATTSYEQYF